What follows are 2 T cell receptor beta chains derived from one specimen sequenced in a study of technical replicates of blood from several donors. Repertoires were generated with immunoSEQ multiplex PCR, while TCRdb's copy carries only in-frame clones and drops some. Among 35,000 to 50,000 clones listed, about 96% were seen once. Source material: T cells isolated from PBMCs. These receptors were obtained from a human donor in good health.

The chain has TRBV7-9 and TRBJ1-1; D gene uncertain. V was cut by 5 bases and J by 4 bases, with 11 bases left in between. CDR1 is SEHNR and CDR2 is FQNEAQ in the germline V gene (reference sequence). There are 13 residues in the CDR3. The DNA for the CDR3 is TGTGCCAGCAGCCCTAGCCTGGGCACTGAAGCTTTCTTT. Translated, it gives CASSPSLGTEAFF.

The rearrangement joins TRBV28 to TRBJ2-7; D possibly corresponds to TRBD1 (5 bases). Looked up from germline, CDR1 is MDHEN and CDR2 is SYDVKM. The CDR3 runs 12 residues. V gave up 7 bases and J gave up 7 bases, with 14 bases separating them. The CDR3 region is CASMGRAYEQYF. The CDR3 nucleotides read TGTGCCAGCATGGGCAGGGCGTATGAGCAGTACTTC.